These T cell receptor beta chains were read from a single sample in a study of cytomegalovirus exposure and HLA in healthy donors. TCRdb's copy holds only in-frame clones and misses some; the assay was immunoSEQ multiplex PCR. The sample carries about 140,000 clones, 75% recorded once. Sequenced sample: PBMCs. Source of these receptors: a man aged 40-49 years in good health and CMV-seronegative. CDR3s include the opening cysteine and the closing phenylalanine or tryptophan. The D gene is left open where the match is weak. Clone size is stated in some rows and not others, as once, few, many or a class when expanded.

clone_size,v_call,d_call,j_call,cdr3_aa,cdr3_nt
.,TRBV9,TRBD1,TRBJ2-5,CASSAQGAQETQYF,TGTGCCAGCAGCGCACAGGGGGCCCAAGAGACCCAGTACTTC
.,TRBV5-1,TRBD2,TRBJ2-1,CASGKYGTSGGNEQFF,TGCGCCAGCGGAAAATACGGGACTAGCGGGGGCAATGAGCAGTTCTTC
.,TRBV28,.,TRBJ2-3,CASSSIAIADTQYF,TGTGCCAGCAGTTCCATAGCTATCGCAGATACGCAGTATTTT
.,TRBV6-1,.,TRBJ1-1,CATQQKANTEAFF,TGTGCCACACAACAGAAGGCGAACACTGAAGCTTTCTTT
.,TRBV11-3,.,TRBJ2-1,CASSLVRDNEQFF,TGTGCCAGCAGCTTAGTCCGGGACAATGAGCAGTTCTTC
.,TRBV7-3,.,TRBJ2-2,CASSLSRNTGELFF,TGTGCCAGCAGCTTATCCAGGAACACCGGGGAGCTGTTTTTT
.,TRBV11-2,.,TRBJ1-2,CASSQTGSYGYTF,TGTGCCAGCAGCCAGACAGGATCCTATGGCTACACCTTC
.,TRBV7-9,.,TRBJ1-4,CASSLGVPNEKLFF,TGTGCCAGCAGCTTAGGAGTACCCAATGAAAAACTGTTTTTT
.,TRBV9,TRBD1,TRBJ1-1,CASSEGQRYTEAFF,TGTGCCAGCAGCGAGGGACAGCGCTACACTGAAGCTTTCTTT
.,TRBV12-5,.,TRBJ2-1,CASGLVPSSRGPWYEQFF,TGTGCTAGTGGTTTGGTTCCTTCTAGCAGGGGACCCTGGTATGAGCAGTTCTTC
.,TRBV6-1,TRBD1,TRBJ2-7,CASIRQGNLYEQYF,TGTGCCAGCATTAGACAGGGGAATTTGTACGAGCAGTACTTC
.,TRBV13,.,TRBJ2-7,CASSSRGGRPYEQYF,TGTGCCAGCAGCTCACGAGGGGGACGGCCCTACGAGCAGTACTTC
.,TRBV4-1,.,TRBJ2-5,CASSPTSLETQYF,TGCGCCAGCAGCCCGACTAGTCTGGAGACCCAGTACTTC
.,TRBV18,TRBD1,TRBJ1-5,CASSPGQNQPQHF,TGTGCCAGCTCACCGGGACAGAATCAGCCCCAGCATTTT
.,TRBV27,TRBD2,TRBJ2-5,CASSPFRILAGQETQYF,TGTGCCAGCAGTCCTTTTAGAATACTAGCGGGGCAAGAGACCCAGTACTTC
few,TRBV4-1,.,TRBJ1-1,CASSLEMDRTTEAFF,TGCGCCAGCAGCCTAGAGATGGACAGAACCACTGAAGCTTTCTTT
.,TRBV7-9,.,TRBJ2-7,CSSSFTVKYYEQYF,TGTTCCAGCAGCTTCACAGTTAAGTACTACGAGCAGTACTTC
.,TRBV5-6,.,TRBJ2-3,CASSLYQGNTDTQYF,TGTGCCAGCAGCTTGTACCAGGGGAACACAGATACGCAGTATTTT
.,TRBV2,.,TRBJ2-2,CASRKNGQLNTGELFF,TGTGCCAGCAGGAAAAATGGACAGCTGAACACCGGGGAGCTGTTTTTT
.,TRBV6-5,.,TRBJ1-2,CASRKTGLYGYTF,TGTGCCAGCAGAAAAACAGGGCTCTATGGCTACACCTTC
.,TRBV13,TRBD2,TRBJ2-7,CASSRRGAGDDEQYF,TGTGCCAGCAGCCGGCGTGGGGCGGGAGACGACGAGCAGTACTTC
.,TRBV28,TRBD1,TRBJ1-6,CASSPEGQGLNSPLHF,TGTGCCAGCAGTCCCGAGGGACAGGGGCTCAATTCACCCCTCCACTTT
.,TRBV7-9,.,TRBJ1-6,CASSSPTRQSGAPLHF,TGTGCCAGCAGCTCGCCGACCCGGCAGAGCGGCGCACCCCTCCACTTT
.,TRBV2,.,TRBJ1-1,CASSGVAGSNRMNTEAFF,TGTGCCAGCAGTGGGGTGGCAGGGTCTAACCGTATGAACACTGAAGCTTTCTTT
.,TRBV28,.,TRBJ2-1,CASLSPGPLDEQFF,TGTGCCAGCCTCTCTCCGGGTCCCTTGGATGAGCAGTTCTTC
.,TRBV7-9,.,TRBJ2-1,CASSSEKQSRVSYNEQFF,TGTGCCAGCAGCTCCGAGAAACAGAGCAGAGTCTCCTACAATGAGCAGTTCTTC
.,TRBV27,.,TRBJ2-2,CASSLSLRNTGELFF,TGTGCCAGCAGTTTATCGTTGCGGAACACCGGGGAGCTGTTTTTT
.,TRBV29-1,.,TRBJ1-2,CSVSDSDYGYTF,TGCAGCGTTTCCGACAGTGACTATGGCTACACCTTC
.,TRBV7-2,TRBD2,TRBJ2-7,CASSLGTSGAEQYF,TGTGCCAGCAGCTTGGGGACTAGCGGGGCGGAGCAGTACTTC
.,TRBV6-1,.,TRBJ1-2,CASSEGSGGYGYTF,TGTGCCAGCAGTGAAGGATCCGGGGGCTATGGCTACACCTTC
.,TRBV4-1,.,TRBJ2-7,CASSQGGWGAVYEQYF,TGCGCCAGCAGCCAAGGAGGTTGGGGCGCCGTCTACGAGCAGTACTTC
.,TRBV11-2,TRBD2,TRBJ2-7,CASSLGRAGSYEQYF,TGTGCCAGCAGCTTAGGGCGAGCGGGGTCCTACGAGCAGTACTTC
.,TRBV2,.,TRBJ1-5,CASSGLYRNQPQHF,TGTGCCAGCAGCGGACTTTATCGGAATCAGCCCCAGCATTTT
once,TRBV10-3,TRBD2,TRBJ2-5,CAISDPRVFAGGLETQYF,TGTGCCATCAGTGACCCGCGTGTCTTTGCGGGGGGTTTAGAGACCCAGTACTTC
.,TRBV6-1,.,TRBJ1-1,CASSDLWEGKNTEAFF,TGTGCCAGCAGTGACCTTTGGGAGGGTAAGAACACTGAAGCTTTCTTT
.,TRBV4-2,TRBD1,TRBJ2-7,CASSQVGGQGPYEQYF,TGTGCCAGCAGCCAAGTGGGGGGACAGGGACCCTACGAGCAGTACTTC
.,TRBV7-8,.,TRBJ1-3,CASSFGDSGNTIYF,TGTGCCAGCAGCTTCGGTGACTCTGGAAACACCATATATTTT
once,TRBV9,.,TRBJ2-3,CASSVGSSAVTDTQYF,TGTGCCAGCAGCGTAGGTTCTAGCGCCGTCACAGATACGCAGTATTTT
few,TRBV27,TRBD1,TRBJ1-6,CASSSTGGSPLHF,TGTGCCAGCAGTTCCACAGGGGGATCACCCCTCCACTTT
.,TRBV15,.,TRBJ2-2,CATSREITNTGELFF,TGTGCCACCAGCAGAGAAATAACAAACACCGGGGAGCTGTTTTTT
.,TRBV28,TRBD1,TRBJ2-7,CASSPGQGGEQYF,TGTGCCAGCAGCCCCGGACAGGGAGGCGAGCAGTACTTC
.,TRBV5-4,TRBD2,TRBJ2-3,CASSPLGLAGGDTQYF,TGTGCCAGCAGCCCGCTGGGACTAGCGGGGGGAGATACGCAGTATTTT
.,TRBV9,.,TRBJ1-1,CASSVDGQGNTEAFF,TGTGCCAGCAGCGTAGACGGTCAGGGGAACACTGAAGCTTTCTTT
many,TRBV7-8,.,TRBJ2-7,CASSLALDEQYF,TGTGCCAGCAGCTTAGCACTAGACGAGCAGTACTTC
.,TRBV13,TRBD2,TRBJ2-4,CASSLGASGGSTKNIQYF,TGTGCCAGCAGCTTAGGGGCTAGCGGGGGCTCCACCAAAAACATTCAGTACTTC
.,TRBV19,TRBD1,TRBJ2-7,CASSMNFRGRYEQYF,TGTGCCAGTAGTATGAACTTCAGGGGGCGGTACGAGCAGTACTTC
.,TRBV5-1,TRBD2,TRBJ2-1,CASIRGGRGINEQFF,TGCGCCAGCATTCGGGGGGGCCGGGGAATCAATGAGCAGTTCTTC
.,TRBV14,.,TRBJ1-4,CASSQVGGAGEKLFF,TGTGCCAGCAGCCAAGTAGGGGGGGCCGGGGAAAAACTGTTTTTT
.,TRBV6-1,.,TRBJ2-7,CASSDAAREQYF,TGTGCCAGCAGTGACGCCGCGCGCGAGCAGTACTTC
few,TRBV6-5,TRBD1,TRBJ2-5,CASRRGTGEETQYF,TGTGCCAGCAGAAGAGGGACAGGAGAAGAGACCCAGTACTTC
once,TRBV27,TRBD1,TRBJ2-6,CASSRSDRGSSGANVLTF,TGTGCCAGCAGTAGATCGGACAGGGGTTCATCTGGGGCCAACGTCCTGACTTTC
few,TRBV29-1,.,TRBJ1-4,CSVAREPTNEKLFF,TGCAGCGTTGCTCGGGAACCAACTAATGAAAAACTGTTTTTT
.,TRBV6-1,.,TRBJ1-1,CASSANRVTFF,TGTGCCAGCAGTGCAAACAGGGTAACTTTCTTT